The entry below gives a single T cell receptor (beta chain) sequence along with its context. Its target is not known. The CDR3 consists of 13 residues. The V gene's germline CDR1 is LGHNA and CDR2 YNFKEQ. This sample was included in a study of CXCR3-negative and CXCR3-positive naive CD8 T cells. Study-wide findings and caveats: Most assays used freshly isolated PBMCs, as cryopreservation partially reduced CXCR3.

In preparing the TRB cDNA libraries, 5' RACE with UMI labels was used. TCRdb processed the 5' RACE reads again and assigns one entry to each CDR3 protein, with no DNA. The listing contains 100,000 to 150,000 distinct CDR3 sequences. The source of this sequence is a human donor in good health. Some clones in this sample may be carry-over from other donors' samples. This rearrangement joins TRBV4-2 to TRBJ1-1. The specimen sequenced was naive CXCR3- CD8+ T cells from blood. As to subset: CD45RO-CCR7+CD27+CD95- naive CD8+ T cells lacking CXCR3 (TNR3-). The CDR3 loop reads CASSRGGSTEAFF.